A single sample gave rise to the 26 T cell receptor beta chains below, sequenced in a study of T-cell memory formation after mild COVID-19. TCRdb re-analysed the 5' RACE reads in MiXCR, keeping a single row per CDR3 protein. Of approximately 500,000 distinct CDR3 sequences listed, 25% are singletons. The sample taken for sequencing was PBMCs or a T cell subset sorted from them (not recorded which). The receptors shown here come from an adult woman who had mild COVID-19 (a few samples of this study predate the infection). Cell type and time point are not known.

The rearrangement joins TRBV28 to TRBJ2-7; D is unresolved. The V gene's germline CDR1 is MDHEN and CDR2 SYDVKM. Trimming took 2 bases from V and 3 from J, leaving 14 bases between them. CDR3 length equals 15 residues. The chain's CDR3 is CASSLNLNRIYEQYF. For the CDR3, the DNA is TGTGCCAGCAGTTTAAACCTCAACCGTATCTACGAGCAGTACTTC.

This clonotype was seen a few times. This rearrangement joins TRBV7-9 to TRBJ2-1, with 10 nucleotides matching TRBD2. The CDR3 runs 16 residues. V lost 1 base and J lost 2; bases outside the gene matches: 2. From germline, CDR1 is SEHNR and CDR2 FQNEAQ (reference sequence). CDR3 sequence reads: CASSLDLAGAYNEQFF. The CDR3 DNA reads TGTGCCAGCAGCTTAGACCTAGCGGGGGCCTACAATGAGCAGTTCTTC. The full variable domain, rest sourced from reference TRBV7-9 and TRBJ2-1, is DTGVSQNPRHKITKRGQNVTFRCDPISEHNRLYWYRQTLGQGPEFLTYFQNEAQLEKSRLLSDRFSAERPKGSFSTLEIQRTEQGDSAMYLCASSLDLAGAYNEQFFGPGTRLTVL.

This clonotype appeared a few times. Here the CDR3 reads CASSQKVSRVSMSEQYF. CDR3 DNA sequence: TGTGCCAGCAGTCAAAAGGTTTCGAGGGTTAGTATGAGTGAGCAGTACTTC. V and J are TRBV7-3 and TRBJ2-7; TRBD2 might be the D (5 bases). Germline V gene lookup returns CDR1 SGHTA and CDR2 FQGTGA. The CDR3 runs to 17 residues. Trimming shortened V by 6 bases and J by 7 bases, and 28 bases separated the two germline ends.

The chain joins TRBV19 to TRBJ1-5; D gene ambiguous. Trimming shortened V by 5 bases and J by 7 bases, and 12 bases separated the two germline ends. The CDR3 is made up of 13 amino acids. CDR1 and CDR2 from the germline V gene are LNHDA and SQIVND (reference sequence). The CDR3 DNA follows: TGTGCCAGTAGTGTCGGTGGGGAACAGCCCCAGCATTTT. The encoded protein is CASSVGGEQPQHF.

The chain carries TRBV6-1 and TRBJ2-3; a possible D gene is TRBD1 (6 bases). Germline V gene lookup returns CDR1 MNHNS and CDR2 SASEGT. The CDR3 totals 15 residues. Trimming shortened V by 5 bases and J by 2 bases, and 14 bases separated the two germline ends. For the CDR3, the DNA is TGTGCCAGCAGTCCCCCCGTGGGACACACAGATACGCAGTATTTT. It yields the protein CASSPPVGHTDTQYF.

This clonotype was counted only a few times. The gene calls are TRBV7-3 and TRBJ2-7; D call uncertain. Trimming took 5 bases from V and 0 from J, leaving 11 bases between them. Looked up from germline, CDR1 is SGHTA and CDR2 is FQGTGA. The CDR3 covers 14 residues. CDR3 region: CASSPELGSYEQYF. CDR3 nucleotide sequence: TGTGCCAGCAGCCCCGAGTTGGGCTCCTACGAGCAGTACTTC.

This clonotype was detected only a few times. This chain joins TRBV15 and TRBJ2-2, with D unresolved. Deletions cut 0 bases from V and 5 bases from J, with 10 bases between. Germline lookup yields CDR1 LNHNV and CDR2 YYDKDF (reference sequence). The CDR3 spans 15 residues. CDR3 protein: CATSRDGSRTGELFF. The CDR3 coding sequence is TGTGCCACCAGCAGAGATGGTTCCCGGACCGGGGAGCTGTTTTTT.

The sample holds a few counts of this clonotype. The chain carries TRBV6-2 or TRBV6-3 and TRBJ1-5; D unclear. The CDR3 runs 17 residues. V gave up 6 bases and J gave up 4 bases, with 22 bases separating them. Looked up from germline, CDR1 is MNHEY and CDR2 is SVGEGT. CDR3 DNA: TGTGCCAGCAGCCGTCTGCGGGTATCAATTCAAAATCAGCCCCAGCATTTT. Translation: CASSRLRVSIQNQPQHF.

The table lists this clonotype with a few counts. The rearrangement uses TRBV7-2 and TRBJ1-2; 10 bases line up with TRBD1. Germline V gene sequence: CDR1 SGHTA, CDR2 FQGNSA. The CDR3 is 18 residues long. The V and J ends lost 5 bases and 2 bases, in that order; junction bases with no gene match: 14. CDR3 residues: CASSLSTGGARGNYGYTF. DNA for the CDR3: TGTGCCAGCAGCCTGTCGACAGGGGGCGCGAGGGGGAACTATGGCTACACCTTC.

The chain carries TRBV2 and TRBJ2-1, with 11 bases aligning to TRBD2. The V segment lost 3 bases and the J segment 6 bases; nucleotides outside the gene matches: 7. This CDR3 spans 16 amino acids. The germline CDR1 and CDR2 sequences are SNHLY and FYNNEI. CDR3 loop: CASSDTLAGGPNEQFF. Written as DNA, the CDR3 is TGTGCCAGCAGTGACACCCTAGCGGGGGGCCCCAATGAGCAGTTCTTC.

This clonotype was picked up a small number of times. V gene TRBV12-3 or TRBV12-4 combines with J gene TRBJ2-7; 9 positions agree with TRBD1. Trimming removed 6 bases from V and 6 bases from J; junction bases left unmatched: 9. The CDR3 contains 14 residues. CDR3 protein: CASRLIGTGTEQYF. Written as DNA, the CDR3 is TGTGCCAGCAGATTAATCGGGACAGGGACCGAGCAGTACTTC.

This chain links TRBV7-2 with TRBJ1-2, with TRBD1 identical over 7 bases. Germline loops: CDR1 SGHTA, CDR2 FQGNSA. The V gene end was trimmed by 5 bases and the J gene end by 12 bases; junction bases not matched to a gene: 6. The CDR3 contains 11 residues. CDR3 nucleotides: TGTGCCAGCAGCCTGGACAGGTCAAACACCTTC. Amino acids: CASSLDRSNTF. Combining the CDR3 with reference TRBV7-2 and TRBJ1-2 gives the whole variable domain GAGVSQSPSNKVTEKGKDVELRCDPISGHTALYWYRQSLGQGLEFLIYFQGNSAPDKSGLPSDRFSAERTGGSVSTLTIQRTQQEDSAVYLCASSLDRSNTFGSGTRLTVV.

This clonotype was observed many times. The genes are TRBV20-1 and TRBJ2-7; 9 nucleotides align to TRBD1. The V gene end was trimmed by 0 bases and the J gene end by 4 bases; junction bases not matched to a gene: 7. Germline loops: CDR1 DFQATT, CDR2 SNEGSKA (reference sequence). This CDR3 region has 15 residues. The CDR3 here is CSARDRDRVMYEQYF. The CDR3 coding sequence is TGCAGTGCTAGAGATCGGGACAGGGTAATGTACGAGCAGTACTTC.

The chain links TRBV29-1 to TRBJ1-1, with D possibly being TRBD1 (6 bases). The CDR3 extends over 13 amino acids. The V and J ends lost 5 bases and 3 bases respectively, with 13 bases between them. Germline V CDR1 and CDR2: SQVTM, ANQGSEA. The CDR3 is CSVPGRTDTEAFF. The CDR3 region has the DNA TGCAGCGTTCCCGGACGGACAGACACTGAAGCTTTCTTT.

This clonotype was recorded a few times. The chain recombines TRBV5-1 with TRBJ2-5; possible D gene TRBD1, 6 bases. The CDR3 is 14 amino acids. Germline-derived CDR1 and CDR2 are SGHRS and YFSETQ. Trimming left V 2 bases short and J 1 base short, with 9 bases between. The CDR3 loop is CASSFGDIQETQYF. Here the CDR3 DNA reads TGCGCCAGCAGCTTCGGGGACATCCAAGAGACCCAGTACTTC.

Ten or more counts support this clonotype. This sequence joins TRBV5-1 and TRBJ1-1; D unclear. The CDR3 has 11 amino acids. V lost 0 bases and J 3 bases, leaving 0 bases between the germline ends. From germline, CDR1 is SGHRS and CDR2 YFSETQ. In DNA, the CDR3 is TGCGCCAGCAGCTTGGACACTGAAGCTTTCTTT. Translation gives CASSLDTEAFF.

This clonotype was seen a handful of times. The genes are TRBV12-3 or TRBV12-4 and TRBJ2-7; D is unresolved. The CDR3 totals 14 residues. V was trimmed by 1 base and J by 2 bases, leaving 9 bases between them. CDR3 in DNA: TGTGCCAGCAGTTTAGGGTTCGCCCCCTACGAGCAGTACTTC. Translating it yields CASSLGFAPYEQYF.

The V and J genes are TRBV4-3 and TRBJ2-4, with D uncertain. The V and J ends lost 1 base and 5 bases respectively, with 6 bases between them. Germline loops: CDR1 LGHNA, CDR2 YSLEER. The length of the CDR3 is 13 residues. CDR3 protein: CASSQGLENIQYF. In DNA, the CDR3 is TGCGCCAGCAGCCAAGGGTTGGAAAACATTCAGTACTTC.

This clonotype was seen a handful of times. The genes are TRBV7-6 and TRBJ1-2, with 7 bases matching TRBD1. Trimming cost V 5 bases and J 8 bases; bases outside gene matches: 5. The CDR3 has 12 residues. The germline V gene has CDR1 SGHVS and CDR2 FNYEAQ. The CDR3 coding sequence is TGTGCCAGCAGCATCCCAGGGGGAGGCTACACCTTC. Encoded protein: CASSIPGGGYTF.

The rearrangement joins TRBV5-1 to TRBJ2-3, with D maybe TRBD2 (7 bases). The CDR3 sequence is 16 residues long. V lost 0 bases to trimming and J lost 0 bases, with 11 bases between them. Germline lookup yields CDR1 SGHRS and CDR2 YFSETQ. CDR3 in amino acids: CASSLEGGLSTDTQYF. The CDR3 coding sequence is TGCGCCAGCAGCTTGGAGGGGGGGCTGAGCACAGATACGCAGTATTTT.

This clonotype was counted only a few times. V usage is TRBV10-3 and J usage is TRBJ2-7, with D unresolved. CDR3 length: 13 residues. Germline CDR1 and CDR2: ENHRY and SYGVKD. Trimming stripped 8 bases from V and 0 bases from J, with 11 bases between. This chain's CDR3 is CAIAETASYEQYF. CDR3 coding DNA: TGTGCCATCGCTGAGACGGCCTCCTACGAGCAGTACTTC.

Many counts were recorded for this clonotype. V is TRBV7-8 and J is TRBJ1-5; D is uncertain. Germline-derived CDR1 and CDR2 are SGHVS and FQNEAQ. The CDR3 has 15 amino acids. The V end lost 3 bases, the J end lost 4 bases, and 13 bases lay between the germline ends. The CDR3 nucleotides are TGTGCCAGCAGCTTCCTTGCACTGGGAAATCAGCCCCAGCATTTT. Translated: CASSFLALGNQPQHF.

The chain links TRBV27 to TRBJ2-5; TRBD1 matches 10 bases. The germline gives CDR1 MNHEY, CDR2 SMNVEV (reference sequence). V dropped 5 bases and J dropped 4; count of bases not matched to a gene: 10. The CDR3 runs to 16 residues. The CDR3 DNA reads TGTGCCAGCAGTCGGCGGGGACAGGGGTTCTCAGAGACCCAGTACTTC. Amino acids: CASSRRGQGFSETQYF.

The sample holds many counts of this clonotype. V is TRBV18 and J is TRBJ2-1, with 10 nucleotides matching TRBD1. CDR1 is KGHSH, CDR2 LQKENI, per germline. The CDR3 loop spans 15 amino acids. Trimming cost V 4 bases and J 2 bases; bases outside gene matches: 2. The CDR3 protein is CASSLTGGTYNEQFF. The CDR3 DNA reads TGTGCCAGCTCACTGACAGGGGGCACCTACAATGAGCAGTTCTTC.

There are a few counts of this clonotype. This rearrangement joins TRBV12-3 or TRBV12-4 to TRBJ2-3; 7 bases agree with TRBD2. CDR3 length: 14 amino acids. Losses at the gene ends were 6 bases for V and 5 bases for J; bases not matched to a gene: 8. CDR3 sequence: CASSPGLGRDTQYF. The CDR3 bases are TGTGCCAGCAGCCCTGGACTAGGGAGAGATACGCAGTATTTT.

V is TRBV19 and J is TRBJ2-1; D perhaps matches TRBD1 (6 bases). Germline V gene lookup returns CDR1 LNHDA and CDR2 SQIVND (reference sequence). Trimming took 5 bases from V and 8 from J, leaving 13 bases between them. The CDR3 extends over 13 amino acids. Written as DNA, the CDR3 is TGTGCCAGTAGTGTCAGGGGCTGGGATGAGCAGTTCTTC. Translation gives CASSVRGWDEQFF.